The 9 T cell receptor beta chains below were found in one sample sequenced in a study of cytomegalovirus exposure and HLA in healthy donors. 60 Vbeta and 13 Jbeta primers were used in PCR. Profiling relied on immunoSEQ multiplex PCR, and the TCRdb table lists in-frame clones only, not all of them. This sample has roughly 200,000 clones, with approximately 90% found just once. The sequenced sample consisted of PBMCs. These receptors all come from a boy aged 2-15 years in good health and CMV-seronegative.

This CDR3 is CYVGGGDLINTEAFF. CDR3 nucleotides: TGCTACGTCGGGGGGGGCGATTTGATAAACACTGAAGCTTTCTTT. The chain joins TRBV29-1 to TRBJ1-1, with D perhaps TRBD1 (6 bases). The CDR3 consists of 15 residues. Per the germline V gene, CDR1 is SQVTM and CDR2 is ANQGSEA.

The gene calls are TRBV9 and TRBJ2-1, with 12 bases that match TRBD2. Per the germline V gene, CDR1 is SGDLS and CDR2 is YYNGEE. The CDR3 is 17 residues long. With 4 bases clipped from V and 1 base from J, the junction kept 6 bases outside the gene matches. CDR3 residues: CASSLETSGGSYNEQFF. As DNA, the CDR3 is TGTGCCAGCAGCTTAGAGACTAGCGGGGGATCCTACAATGAGCAGTTCTTC.

V and J are TRBV4-1 and TRBJ1-1; D is unresolved. The germline V gene encodes CDR1 MGHRA and CDR2 YSYEKL. This CDR3 has 16 residues. V lost 2 bases to trimming and J lost 1 base, with 14 bases between them. DNA of the CDR3: TGCGCCAGCAGCCAACTTTTCGGAGTACGGAACACTGAAGCTTTCTTT. Translating gives CASSQLFGVRNTEAFF.

This chain joins TRBV19 and TRBJ1-4, with D perhaps TRBD1 (5 bases). From germline, CDR1 is LNHDA and CDR2 SQIVND (reference sequence). The CDR3 consists of 13 residues. V was trimmed by 6 bases and J by 6 bases, leaving 11 bases between them. DNA of the CDR3: TGTGCCAGTAGCCGGGGGACCTATGAAAAACTGTTTTTT. It yields the protein CASSRGTYEKLFF.

The chain uses TRBV7-2 and TRBJ2-7; TRBD1 might be the D (5 bases). The length of the CDR3 is 15 residues. The ends were cut back, 2 bases at V and 2 bases at J, with 13 bases in the middle. Looked up from germline, CDR1 is SGHTA and CDR2 is FQGNSA. For the CDR3, the DNA is TGTGCCAGCAGCTTATCTGGCCAGGGTCCCTACGAGCAGTACTTC. The encoded protein is CASSLSGQGPYEQYF.

The chain has TRBV7-8 and TRBJ2-1; 10 bases line up with TRBD2. CDR1 and CDR2 (germline): SGHVS, FQNEAQ. There are 16 residues in the CDR3. Losses at the gene ends were 3 bases for V and 0 bases for J; bases not matched to a gene: 2. CDR3 bases: TGTGCCAGCAGCTTGGAGCGGGAGGGCTCCTACAATGAGCAGTTCTTC. It specifies CASSLEREGSYNEQFF.

The rearrangement uses TRBV15 and TRBJ2-7; tentative D call: TRBD1 (6 bases). The CDR3 length is 15 residues. V lost 3 bases and J lost 5, with 17 bases in between. Germline V lookup: CDR1 LNHNV, CDR2 YYDKDF (reference sequence). The CDR3 spells CATSSNPQGLDEQYF. The CDR3 DNA is TGTGCCACCAGCAGCAATCCGCAGGGGCTCGACGAGCAGTACTTC.

The chain is built from TRBV5-6 and TRBJ2-3; 7 bases map to TRBD2. This CDR3 has 15 residues. Trimming removed 2 bases from V and 0 bases from J; junction bases left unmatched: 3. CDR1 is SGHDT, CDR2 YYEEEE, per germline. The CDR3 here is CASSFGGRSTDTQYF. CDR3 DNA: TGTGCCAGCAGCTTCGGGGGGAGAAGCACAGATACGCAGTATTTT.

This sequence joins TRBV7-7 and TRBJ2-1, with a tentative D call TRBD1 (5 bases). The CDR3 is 16 amino acids. Per the germline V gene, CDR1 is SSHAT and CDR2 is FNYEAQ (reference sequence). Trimming stripped 2 bases from V and 7 bases from J, with 18 bases between. Here the CDR3 reads CASSLNYGQGGNEQFF. The CDR3 DNA follows: TGTGCCAGCAGCTTAAACTATGGTCAGGGTGGGAATGAGCAGTTCTTC.